These 11 T cell receptor beta chains were sequenced from one sample in a study of blood T cell repertoires in COVID-19. Sequencing used immunoSEQ multiplex PCR; TCRdb keeps in-frame clones, though not all of them. The sample contains some 190,000 clones, around 83% of which appear only once. Sequencing was done on a sample of PBMCs or T cells enriched from blood (not recorded which). These receptors came from a woman between 25 and 40 years old who had been exposed to COVID-19.

The genes are TRBV14 and TRBJ1-2; TRBD1 matches at 10 bases. Losses at the gene ends were 4 bases for V and 3 bases for J; bases not matched to a gene: 14. CDR3 length: 18 amino acids. The V gene's germline CDR1 is SGHDN and CDR2 FVKESK. CDR3 loop: CASSPDRGPQYGHYGYTF. CDR3 nucleotides: TGTGCCAGCAGCCCCGACAGGGGGCCCCAATACGGTCACTATGGCTACACCTTC.

The table lists this clone with a few counts. CDR3 in DNA: TGTGCCAGCAGCCCATCCCAGGAAGGAAACACCATATATTTT. This sequence encodes CASSPSQEGNTIYF. The chain carries TRBV7-2 and TRBJ1-3; D call uncertain. V dropped 5 bases and J dropped 4 bases, with 12 bases sitting between them. CDR1 and CDR2 (germline): SGHTA, FQGNSA. This CDR3 comprises 14 residues.

This clone occurred a few times. The rearrangement uses TRBV6-5 and TRBJ1-1; unclear D gene. From germline, CDR1 is MNHEY and CDR2 SVGAGI. V shed 7 bases and J shed 6 bases, with 18 bases lying between them. The CDR3 has 14 amino acids. In nucleotides, the CDR3 is TGTGCCAGCATGGGCTTGGACTCATCAGCTGAAGCTTTCTTT. The encoded protein is CASMGLDSSAEAFF.

This chain uses TRBV19 with TRBJ1-1, with 7 nucleotides matching TRBD1. V was clipped by 4 bases and J by 8 bases; unmatched bases: 4. The V gene's germline CDR1 is LNHDA and CDR2 SQIVND (reference sequence). The CDR3 consists of 12 residues. The CDR3 sequence is CASSKGQHEAFF. The CDR3 region has the DNA TGTGCCAGTAGTAAGGGACAGCACGAAGCTTTCTTT.

The chain links TRBV12-5 to TRBJ1-6; 7 bases line up with TRBD1. J gave up 7 bases and V 4 bases, and 13 bases lay outside the gene matches. The germline gives CDR1 LGHNT, CDR2 FRNRAP. This CDR3 contains 17 residues. CDR3 protein: CASGSLKLDRVNSPLHF. The CDR3 region has the DNA TGTGCTAGTGGTTCCCTTAAATTAGACAGGGTGAATTCACCCCTCCACTTT.

V and J are TRBV7-9 and TRBJ2-7; TRBD1 agrees at 7 bases. Germline CDR1 SEHNR, CDR2 FQNEAQ (reference sequence). V lost 2 bases, J lost 7 bases, and 11 bases stayed unmatched. The CDR3 contains 15 residues. The DNA of the CDR3 is TGTGCCAGCAGCTTAATTTACCAGGGGGTGGGGGAGCAGTACTTC. Translation: CASSLIYQGVGEQYF.

The V gene is TRBV12-3 or TRBV12-4, the J gene TRBJ1-1; D gene uncertain. V shed 7 bases and J shed 11 bases, with 17 bases lying between them. This CDR3 is built from 12 residues. CDR3 region: CASMLSRKTAFF. The DNA of the CDR3 is TGTGCCAGCATGTTGTCCAGGAAGACGGCTTTCTTT.

The rearrangement joins TRBV6-2 or TRBV6-3 to TRBJ2-5; 7 bases are shared with TRBD1. J was trimmed by 3 bases and V by 4 bases; bases with no gene match: 8. The CDR3 spans 15 residues. Per germline, CDR1 MNHEY and CDR2 SVGEGT. This CDR3 is CASSSTGTDEETQYF. Written as DNA, the CDR3 is TGTGCCAGCAGTTCAACGGGGACAGACGAAGAGACCCAGTACTTC.

The sample holds one count of this clone. V and J are TRBV11-3 and TRBJ1-6; TRBD1 is a possible D gene (6 bases). Trimming removed 5 bases at V and 7 bases at J, with 15 bases between. Germline assignment: CDR1 SGHNT and CDR2 YENEEA. This CDR3 comprises 15 residues. The CDR3 loop reads CASSTNRARNSPLHF. CDR3 coding DNA: TGTGCCAGCAGCACAAACAGGGCTAGGAATTCACCCCTCCACTTT.

The chain has TRBV4-3 and TRBJ1-5; 7 bases align to TRBD1. From germline, CDR1 is LGHNA and CDR2 YSLEER. The CDR3 is 15 residues long. V gave up 4 bases and J gave up 4 bases; unmatched junction bases: 7. CDR3 coding DNA: TGCGCCAGCAGCCCGGGACAGAATTCAAATCAGCCCCAGCATTTT. Translation: CASSPGQNSNQPQHF.

The rearrangement links TRBV6-2 or TRBV6-3 to TRBJ1-5; possible D gene TRBD1, 5 bases. This CDR3 comprises 13 residues. Germline V gives CDR1 MNHEY, CDR2 SVGEGT. The V gene lost 6 bases and the J gene lost 7 bases, with 13 bases spanning the gap. CDR3 nucleotides: TGTGCCAGCAGCCCCGCCAGGGAACAGCCCCAGCATTTT. Translated, it gives CASSPAREQPQHF.